This T cell receptor beta chain was found in a study of human T cells and chemical hapten exposure. As for the study in general: The cohort included alopecia areata under or over 50% scalp, totalis and universalis. The variation in per-sample TCR yields arose mainly from small differences in pooled library volumes.

MiXCR, applied by TCRdb to the RACE reads, yields one record per CDR3 protein. Here the sample spans 80,000 to 100,000 distinct CDR3 sequences, roughly 8.8% being singletons. The time point here: pre-sensitization, week 0. Treatment in this sample: therapeutic diphenylcyclopropenone sensitization with weekly scalp DPC. Findings and limits, study-wide: The study found expanded TCRs formed significantly more large CDR3 similarity clusters than controls. TCRs exceeding 1 in 1000 frequency stayed unchanged with DPC sensitization.

The CDR3 has 14 amino acids. CDR1 is SGDLS and CDR2 is YYNGEE in the germline V gene. Trimming removed 4 bases from V and 4 bases from J, with 13 bases in between. This clonotype was detected many times. The antigen remains undetermined. V gene TRBV9 combines with J gene TRBJ2-3, with D uncertain. The sample was whole blood, taken in connection with sensitization to the hapten diphenylcyclopropenone (DPC). This receptor was taken from a woman aged 40 to 55 with alopecia areata. Some clones in this sample may be carry-over from other donors' samples. Here the CDR3 DNA reads TGTGCCAGCAGCTTCCTCGTAGAATCAGATACGCAGTATTTT. It yields the protein CASSFLVESDTQYF.